What follows is one T cell receptor (beta chain) and its context. Patients from Seattle were sampled longitudinally, starting during active infection. Authors' analysis steps: By means of reference gene primer amplification, nucleated cell counts were estimated. Assay: immunoSEQ multiplex PCR; the TCRdb copy retains only in-frame clones and omits some. V and J calls and clone size are copied from that table; D and trimming were computed from the DNA. The profile shows approximately 440,000 clones, more than 70% of them singletons. This specimen comes from a study of blood T cell repertoires in COVID-19. In the study overall: Both acute and convalescent COVID-19 samples were obtained from the United States, Italy and Spain. The cDNA or gDNA used as material had been derived from T cells, B-cell-depleted T cells, or PBMCs.

CDR3 length: 15 residues. V shed 10 bases and J shed 1 base, with 14 bases lying between them. CDR1 is LGHDT, CDR2 YNNKEL, per germline (reference sequence). This receptor was identified in a woman aged 45-65 years with COVID-19, enrolled during active disease. This chain links TRBV3-1 (or the pseudogene TRBV3-2) with TRBJ1-6; a possible D gene is TRBD1 (5 bases). The material sequenced was peripheral blood. Here the CDR3 DNA reads TGTGCCACAGGGCCGGAAAGGTCCTATAATTCACCCCTCCACTTT. This sequence encodes CATGPERSYNSPLHF.